The entry that follows covers one TCR beta chain sequence. Sequenced by immunoSEQ multiplex PCR; TCRdb stores in-frame clones only, minus some. Of 75,000 to 100,000 clones in the sample, approximately 84% are singletons; the top ten hold approximately 5.5%. The CDR3 consists of 14 residues. V was trimmed by 3 bases and J by 2 bases, leaving 10 bases between them. Germline CDR1 LNHDA, CDR2 SQIVND (reference sequence). The data were obtained in a study of OX40 agonist ivuxolimab in advanced cancers. Study in general: The dose-escalation group included hepatocellular carcinoma, melanoma, renal cell carcinoma and head and neck cancer. Participants averaged approximately 60 years of age (range 23 to 79) and were over 75% male. Having had anti-PD-1, anti-PD-L1 or anti-CTLA-4 therapy before was allowed, and more than 35% had some. There were three patients with partial responses, one having hepatocellular carcinoma and two cutaneous melanoma.

This clonotype was obtained from an adult with an advanced solid tumor such as melanoma, head and neck, liver or kidney cancer. The chain employs TRBV19 and TRBJ1-2; D might be TRBD1 (5 bases). Sequenced here: CD4+ or CD8+ T cells sorted from blood, sampled in a trial of the OX40 agonist ivuxolimab. CDR3 in amino acids: CASSIPGPNYGYTF. The CDR3 DNA sequence: TGTGCCAGTAGTATCCCAGGGCCGAACTATGGCTACACCTTC. Full variable domain (rest looked up from reference TRBV19 and TRBJ1-2): DGGITQSPKYLFRKEGQNVTLSCEQNLNHDAMYWYRQDPGQGLRLIYYSQIVNDFQKGDIAEGYSVSREKKESFPLTVTSAQKNPTAFYLCASSIPGPNYGYTFGSGTRLTVV.